This is a list of T cell receptor beta chains from one sample in a study of neurological immune-mediated disorders. TCRdb reprocessed the 5' RACE reads via MiXCR and lists one record per CDR3 protein. The table shows 93,000 or so distinct CDR3 sequences, with 10% to 13% occurring only once. The specimen was PBMCs. The source of these receptors is a female donor with HTLV-1-associated myelopathy (HAM/TSP). CDR3s include the opening cysteine and the closing phenylalanine or tryptophan. The order of the fields is clone size, V gene, CDR3 length, D gene, J gene, CDR3 DNA, CDR3 protein. D genes are given only for firm matches. For some rows the clone size is stated as once, few or many, or as a class when expanded; others skip it.

many,TRBV5-1,17,-,TRBJ1-2,TGCGCCAGCAGCTTGGAAGGACTTGGGATGTCTAACTATGGCTACACCTTC,CASSLEGLGMSNYGYTF
-,TRBV20-1,14,TRBD2,TRBJ2-1,TGCAGTGCCCCGACTAGCGGGGGTTACAATGAGCAGTTCTTC,CSAPTSGGYNEQFF
many,TRBV5-1,14,TRBD2,TRBJ2-7,TGCGCCAGCAGCTCTGCGGGGGGCCCATACGAGCAGTACTTC,CASSSAGGPYEQYF
-,TRBV7-8,17,TRBD1,TRBJ2-3,TGTGCCAGCAGCTCACCCTTGGGACAGGGGAGGTCAGATACGCAGTATTTT,CASSSPLGQGRSDTQYF
many,TRBV10-2,15,-,TRBJ2-1,TGCGCCAGCAGCGGGGGGCCGAGCTCCTACAATGAGCAGTTCTTC,CASSGGPSSYNEQFF
many,TRBV20-1,13,TRBD1,TRBJ1-4,TGCAGTAGACAACAGGGGGCACCCGAAAAACTGTTTTTT,CSRQQGAPEKLFF
-,TRBV29-1,15,TRBD1,TRBJ2-3,TGCAGCGTGAAAGTCAGGGGGCAGGGGGCAGATACGCAGTATTTT,CSVKVRGQGADTQYF
many,TRBV9,16,TRBD1,TRBJ2-7,TGTGCCAGCAGCGTAGGGATGGGGACAGTAACCTACGAGCAGTACTTC,CASSVGMGTVTYEQYF
many,TRBV5-1,14,-,TRBJ1-2,TGCGCCAGCAGCTTGGACCGGGCCGACTATGGCTACACCTTC,CASSLDRADYGYTF
many,TRBV6-5,15,-,TRBJ2-5,TGTGCCAGCAGCCTCAACGGCAGGGTCCAAGAGACCCAGTACTTC,CASSLNGRVQETQYF
many,TRBV4-2,13,-,TRBJ2-1,TGTGCCAGCAGCCTAGACCTTCCGAATGAGCAGTTCTTC,CASSLDLPNEQFF
-,TRBV9,14,-,TRBJ1-5,TGTGCCAGCGGCGGGGGTCCTGGGAATCAGCCCCAGCATTTT,CASGGGPGNQPQHF
many,TRBV24-1,14,-,TRBJ1-5,TGTGCCACCAGTGAGGGAAGGCCCAGACAGCCCCAGCATTTT,CATSEGRPRQPQHF
many,TRBV6-6,15,TRBD1,TRBJ2-2,TGTGCCAGCAGTTCGGGACAGGGGTACACCGGGGAGCTGTTTTTT,CASSSGQGYTGELFF
many,TRBV20-1,14,-,TRBJ2-3,TGCAGTGCAAATCTACTAGCAGGCACAGATACGCAGTATTTT,CSANLLAGTDTQYF
many,TRBV3-1,16,-,TRBJ2-3,TGTGCCAGCAGCCCCCGTGGGCAGGGTAGTACAGATACGCAGTATTTT,CASSPRGQGSTDTQYF
many,TRBV27,14,-,TRBJ2-7,TGTGCCAGCAGTTTAGAGGGAAGGGCTGGCGAGCAGTACTTC,CASSLEGRAGEQYF
many,TRBV5-6,14,-,TRBJ2-4,TGTGCCAGCAGCTCCGGGGGTGTCAAAAACATTCAGTACTTC,CASSSGGVKNIQYF
many,TRBV21-1,15,-,TRBJ1-1,TGTGCCAGCAGCAAAGGTCCGGGACAAAACACTGAAGCTTTCTTT,CASSKGPGQNTEAFF
-,TRBV25-1,13,-,TRBJ1-1,TGTGCCAGCAGTCCCGGGGGGAACACTGAAGCTTTCTTT,CASSPGGNTEAFF
-,TRBV5-1,16,-,TRBJ2-5,TGCGCCAGCAGCTCATGTACAGGGAGTATGAGAGAGACCCAGCACTTC,CASSSCTGSMRETQHF